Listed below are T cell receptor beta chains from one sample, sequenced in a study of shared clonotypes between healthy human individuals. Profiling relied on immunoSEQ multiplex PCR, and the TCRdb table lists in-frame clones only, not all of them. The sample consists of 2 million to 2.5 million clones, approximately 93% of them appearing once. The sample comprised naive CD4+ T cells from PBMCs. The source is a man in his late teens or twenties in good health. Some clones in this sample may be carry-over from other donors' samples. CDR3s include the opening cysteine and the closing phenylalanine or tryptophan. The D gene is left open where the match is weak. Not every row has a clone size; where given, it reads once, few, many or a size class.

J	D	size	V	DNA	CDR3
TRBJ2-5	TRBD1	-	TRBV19	TGTGCCAGTAGTGTTCTTTGGGCCAGGGGGCGTAGCGAGACCCAGTACTTC	CASSVLWARGRSETQYF
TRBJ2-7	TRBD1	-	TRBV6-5	TGTGCCAGCAGGCCGGGACAGCTCCTTTCCTACGAGCAGTACTTC	CASRPGQLLSYEQYF
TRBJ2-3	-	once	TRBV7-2	TGTGCCAGCAGCGCGACCGCGGATACGCAGTATTTT	CASSATADTQYF
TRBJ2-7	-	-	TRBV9	TGTGCCAGCAGCGTGACAGCGAACTACGAGCAGTACTTC	CASSVTANYEQYF
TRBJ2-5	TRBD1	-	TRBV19	TGTGCCAGTAGTGGGGGACAGGGAGCCTGGGGTGGGACCCAGTACTTC	CASSGGQGAWGGTQYF
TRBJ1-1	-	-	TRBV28	TGTGCCAGCGGGCCCACTGTGAACACTGAAGCTTTCTTT	CASGPTVNTEAFF
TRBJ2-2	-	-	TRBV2	TGTGCCAGCAGTGAAGACACCGGGGAGCTGTTTTTT	CASSEDTGELFF
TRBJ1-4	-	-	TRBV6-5	TGTGCCAGCAGTTATATTAGAGAAGGCTATGAAAAACTGTTTTTT	CASSYIREGYEKLFF
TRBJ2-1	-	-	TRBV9	TGTGCCAGCAGCCCGAGGGGCGCAAACAATGAGCAGTTCTTC	CASSPRGANNEQFF
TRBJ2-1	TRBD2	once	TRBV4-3	TGCGCCAGCAGCCAAGATCTTCCCAGCGGGAGGGCCGGTGAGCAGTTCTTC	CASSQDLPSGRAGEQFF
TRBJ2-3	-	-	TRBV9	TGTGCCAGCAGCGTAGCGGCATGGGGCGAGGCAACAGATACGCAGTATTTT	CASSVAAWGEATDTQYF
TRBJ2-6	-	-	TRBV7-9	TGTGCCAGCAGCTTAACACGGGGCTTTGGGGCCAACGTCCTGACTTTC	CASSLTRGFGANVLTF
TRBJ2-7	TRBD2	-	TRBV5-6	TGTGCCAGCAGCGGGGGAGGGGCCCAGCAGTACTTC	CASSGGGAQQYF
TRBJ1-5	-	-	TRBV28	TGTGCCAGCAGCCCCGGGGCAGAAGGATTTCAGCCCCAGCATTTT	CASSPGAEGFQPQHF
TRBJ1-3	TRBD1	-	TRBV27	TGTGCCAGCAGTTTAAGTTGGACAGGGGGAAACACCATATATTTT	CASSLSWTGGNTIYF
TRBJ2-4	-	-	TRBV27	TGTGCCAGCAGTTGGGCAGGACTAGCCAAAAACATTCAGTACTTC	CASSWAGLAKNIQYF
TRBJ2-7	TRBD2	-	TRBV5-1	TGCGCCAGCAGCGCTACTAGCGGGAGGGCGTGGAGCGAGCAGTACTTC	CASSATSGRAWSEQYF
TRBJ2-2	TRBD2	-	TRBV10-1	TGCGCCAGCAGTGAGAGACTAGCGGAAAGCGGGGAGCTGTTTTTT	CASSERLAESGELFF
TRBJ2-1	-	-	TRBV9	TGTGCCAGCAGCGTAGCTAGCACTGTTAGGGAGTCAGGGATCTACAATGAGCAGTTCTTC	CASSVASTVRESGIYNEQFF
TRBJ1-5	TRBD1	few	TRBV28	TGTGCCAGCAGAGCAGGGGGCCCAGGGCAGCCCCAGCATTTT	CASRAGGPGQPQHF
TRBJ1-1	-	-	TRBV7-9	TGTGCCAGCAGCTTAAGCGGAGACTTGGGGACTGAAGCTTTCTTT	CASSLSGDLGTEAFF
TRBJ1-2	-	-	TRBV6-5	TGTGCCAGCAGTTACGGAGCTAACTATGGCTACACCTTC	CASSYGANYGYTF
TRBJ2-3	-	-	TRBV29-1	TGCAGCGTTGAGTTGGTAACAGATACGCAGTATTTT	CSVELVTDTQYF
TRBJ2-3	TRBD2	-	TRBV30	TGTGCCTGGAGTGTAACTAGCGGATATAGCACAGATACGCAGTATTTT	CAWSVTSGYSTDTQYF
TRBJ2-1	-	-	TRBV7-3	TGTGCCAGCAGCCCTACAGGGTTGAGTGAGCAGTTCTTC	CASSPTGLSEQFF
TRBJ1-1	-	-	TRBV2	TGTGCCAACTATCCTGAACAGGGTACTGAAGCTTTCTTT	CANYPEQGTEAFF
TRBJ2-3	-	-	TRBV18	TGTGCCAGCTCACCACCGGGGGGACCGACGCAGTATTTT	CASSPPGGPTQYF
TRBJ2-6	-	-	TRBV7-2	TGTGCCAGCAGCTTAGGAGGGACCCATGGGGCCAACGTCCTGACTTTC	CASSLGGTHGANVLTF
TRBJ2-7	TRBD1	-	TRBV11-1	TGTGCCAGCAGCGGGCCGGGACAGATCTCCTACGAGCAGTACTTC	CASSGPGQISYEQYF
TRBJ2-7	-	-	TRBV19	TGTGCCAGTAGTAATCTGGACAGTTACGAGCAGTACTTC	CASSNLDSYEQYF
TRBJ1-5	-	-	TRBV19	TGTGCCAGTAGGCAAACCACCTCCGGTCAGCCCCAGCATTTT	CASRQTTSGQPQHF
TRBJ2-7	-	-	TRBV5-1	TGCGCCAGCAGCTTGGGACTTAAAAACGGTCAATCCGAGCAGTACTTC	CASSLGLKNGQSEQYF
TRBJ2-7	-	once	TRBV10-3	TGTGCCATCAGTGGGGCCCCCTACGAGCAGTACTTC	CAISGAPYEQYF
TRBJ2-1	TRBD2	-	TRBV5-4	TGTGCCAGCAGCTGGGGGGGTAGCGGCACTTACAATGAGCAGTTCTTC	CASSWGGSGTYNEQFF
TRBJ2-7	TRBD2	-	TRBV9	TGTGCCAGCAGCGCCAAGCCCCGGGACTATTATCACGAGCAGTACTTC	CASSAKPRDYYHEQYF